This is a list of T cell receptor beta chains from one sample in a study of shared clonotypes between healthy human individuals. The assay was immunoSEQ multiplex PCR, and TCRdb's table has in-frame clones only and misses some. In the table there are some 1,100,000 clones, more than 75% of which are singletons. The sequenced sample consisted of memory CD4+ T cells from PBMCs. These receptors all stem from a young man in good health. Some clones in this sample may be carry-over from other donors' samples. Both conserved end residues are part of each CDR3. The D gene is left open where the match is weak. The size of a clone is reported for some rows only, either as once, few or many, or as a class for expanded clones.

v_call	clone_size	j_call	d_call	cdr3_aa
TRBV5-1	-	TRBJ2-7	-	CASSLDLTFRDTYEQYF
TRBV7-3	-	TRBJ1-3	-	CASSGTSSGNTIYF
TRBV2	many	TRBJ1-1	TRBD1	CASRDRGFLNTEAFF
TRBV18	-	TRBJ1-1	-	CASSPSTTQGKAFF
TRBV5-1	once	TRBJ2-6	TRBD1	CASSHGTGGAGANVLTF
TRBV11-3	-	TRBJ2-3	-	CASSLDRDTQYF
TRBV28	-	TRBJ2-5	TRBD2	CASSFLAGEEETQYF
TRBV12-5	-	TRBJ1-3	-	CASGLGQGISGNTIYF
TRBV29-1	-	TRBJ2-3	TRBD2	CSVRLAGRTDTQYF
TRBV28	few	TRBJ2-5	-	CASTTVGETQYF
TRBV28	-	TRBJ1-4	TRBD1	CASSLPGQGEKLFF
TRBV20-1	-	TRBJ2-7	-	CSAGTYEQYF
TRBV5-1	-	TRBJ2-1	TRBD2	CASSLGSSGRYNEQFF
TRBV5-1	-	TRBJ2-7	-	CASTRDGADSYEQYF
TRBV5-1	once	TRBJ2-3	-	CASSLRRPASTDTQYF
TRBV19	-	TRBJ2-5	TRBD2	CASSTKAGGRETQYF
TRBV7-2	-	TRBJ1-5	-	CASSLGEDQPQHF
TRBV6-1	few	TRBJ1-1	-	CASSESHKGVAFF
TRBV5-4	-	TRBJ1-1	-	CASSLPNTEAFF
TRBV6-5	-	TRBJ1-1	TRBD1	CASRDRQGLEAFF
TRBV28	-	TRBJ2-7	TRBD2	CASSLFGSGSYEQYF
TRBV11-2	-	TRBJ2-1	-	CASSLDPASSYNEQFF